A selection of T cell receptor beta chains follows, all from one sample in a study of kidney transplant recipient with SARS-CoV-2 infection. TCRdb reprocessed the reads via MiXCR and lists one record per CDR3 protein. The sample shows 200,000 to 300,000 distinct CDR3 sequences, around 26% of them seen only once. Here the sequenced sample was a blood sample, taken at baseline and on day 111 from a kidney transplant recipient. The receptors come from a male patient between 25 and 39 years old who had COVID-19 and was a kidney transplant recipient. Some of the T cells might come from the graft donor. Each CDR3 is given with its conserved first and last residue. A D gene is named only where the DNA matches it firmly. Some rows mark clone size as missing; the rest say once, few, many or name a class of expanded clone.

D gene: NA
V gene: TRBV27
clone size: many
J gene: TRBJ2-7
CDR3 DNA: TGTGCCAGCGCTAAACACCGGTCCTACGAGCAGTACTTC
CDR3 protein: CASAKHRSYEQYF

D gene: TRBD2
V gene: TRBV18
clone size: many
J gene: TRBJ2-3
CDR3 DNA: TGTGCCAGCTCACCAATACCTAGCGGGATGGGGCCCCGGGATACGCAGTATTTT
CDR3 protein: CASSPIPSGMGPRDTQYF

D gene: NA
V gene: TRBV28
clone size: many
J gene: TRBJ2-2
CDR3 DNA: TGTGCCAGCAGTCCGATCGGCGTAGCGAACACCGGGGAGCTGTTTTTT
CDR3 protein: CASSPIGVANTGELFF

D gene: TRBD2
V gene: TRBV20-1
clone size: many
J gene: TRBJ2-2
CDR3 DNA: TGCAGTGCTCGAATTAGCGGGAGTTCCGCCGGGGAGCTGTTTTTT
CDR3 protein: CSARISGSSAGELFF

D gene: NA
V gene: TRBV18
clone size: few
J gene: TRBJ2-5
CDR3 DNA: TGTGCCAGCTCACCACGGACTTTTCAAGAGACCCAGTACTTC
CDR3 protein: CASSPRTFQETQYF

D gene: NA
V gene: TRBV28
clone size: many
J gene: TRBJ2-2
CDR3 DNA: TGTGCCAGCAGTTCGGTGGATTCCGGGGAGCTGTTTTTT
CDR3 protein: CASSSVDSGELFF

D gene: NA
V gene: TRBV18
clone size: many
J gene: TRBJ1-3
CDR3 DNA: TGTGCCAGCTCACCCATGGATCAGAGCTCTGGAAACACCATATATTTT
CDR3 protein: CASSPMDQSSGNTIYF

D gene: NA
V gene: TRBV11-1
clone size: many
J gene: TRBJ1-2
CDR3 DNA: TGTGCCAGCAGCTGGGGCGGTAAGGCTGGAAAGACCTATGGCTACACCTTC
CDR3 protein: CASSWGGKAGKTYGYTF

D gene: NA
V gene: TRBV3-1
clone size: many
J gene: TRBJ1-1
CDR3 DNA: TGTGCCAGCAGCGTTTTTGGTCCCATTTCAATTCGCACTGAAGCTTTCTTT
CDR3 protein: CASSVFGPISIRTEAFF

D gene: NA
V gene: TRBV5-4
clone size: many
J gene: TRBJ1-2
CDR3 DNA: TGTGCCAGCAGCTTGGTTGGGGAGCCTCTTTATGGCTACACCTTC
CDR3 protein: CASSLVGEPLYGYTF

D gene: NA
V gene: TRBV19
clone size: few
J gene: TRBJ1-2
CDR3 DNA: TGTGCCAGTAGTGTCAACTACAGGATCGACTCCTATGGCTACACCTTC
CDR3 protein: CASSVNYRIDSYGYTF

D gene: NA
V gene: TRBV3-1
clone size: many
J gene: TRBJ1-2
CDR3 DNA: TGTGCCAGCAGCCATCCACACCGGGGTGGCTACACCTTC
CDR3 protein: CASSHPHRGGYTF

D gene: NA
V gene: TRBV6-6
clone size: many
J gene: TRBJ1-1
CDR3 DNA: TGTGCCAGCAGTGCCCGCGGGCGGGGCCTAATGAACACTGAAGCTTTCTTT
CDR3 protein: CASSARGRGLMNTEAFF

D gene: NA
V gene: TRBV5-1
clone size: many
J gene: TRBJ1-1
CDR3 DNA: TGCGCCAGCAGCTTGCTTCAGACAGACACTGAAGCTTTCTTT
CDR3 protein: CASSLLQTDTEAFF

D gene: NA
V gene: TRBV12-3/TRBV12-4
clone size: many
J gene: TRBJ1-2
CDR3 DNA: TGTGCCAGCAGTCTTTCCACCTTCCCGGGGCCCTATGGCTACACCTTC
CDR3 protein: CASSLSTFPGPYGYTF

D gene: NA
V gene: TRBV6-5
clone size: many
J gene: TRBJ1-2
CDR3 DNA: TGTGCCAGCAGTTCAGTGGTCTCTATGCGAAAGACCTATGGCTACACCTTC
CDR3 protein: CASSSVVSMRKTYGYTF

D gene: TRBD2
V gene: TRBV20-1
clone size: many
J gene: TRBJ2-7
CDR3 DNA: TGCAGTGCGACACCCGGGACTAGCGGGACTTTCTACGAGCAGTACTTC
CDR3 protein: CSATPGTSGTFYEQYF

D gene: NA
V gene: TRBV4-2
clone size: many
J gene: TRBJ2-2
CDR3 DNA: TGTGCCAGCAGCCAAGGGGGGGGGGAGCTGTTTTTT
CDR3 protein: CASSQGGGELFF

D gene: TRBD1
V gene: TRBV6-1
clone size: many
J gene: TRBJ1-2
CDR3 DNA: TGTGCCAGCAGCCGGGGTTCGGGTACCGGGACAGGGGATCGTGATGGCTACACCTTC
CDR3 protein: CASSRGSGTGTGDRDGYTF

D gene: NA
V gene: TRBV12-2
clone size: many
J gene: TRBJ1-2
CDR3 DNA: TGTGCAAGTCGCCCAATTTCGACTCCACGAAAGACCTATGGCTACACCTTC
CDR3 protein: CASRPISTPRKTYGYTF

D gene: TRBD1
V gene: TRBV5-4
clone size: many
J gene: TRBJ1-2
CDR3 DNA: TGTGCCAGCAGCCTCGGGACAGGGTATCGCTATGGCTACACCTTC
CDR3 protein: CASSLGTGYRYGYTF

D gene: NA
V gene: TRBV28
clone size: many
J gene: TRBJ2-3
CDR3 DNA: TGTGCCAGCAGTCCCGGACAGTCAGATGTTAGCACAGATACGCAGTATTTT
CDR3 protein: CASSPGQSDVSTDTQYF

D gene: TRBD1
V gene: TRBV19
clone size: many
J gene: TRBJ1-6
CDR3 DNA: TGTGCCAGTAGTTCAGACAGGGGGGCACCCCTCCACTTT
CDR3 protein: CASSSDRGAPLHF

D gene: NA
V gene: TRBV19
clone size: many
J gene: TRBJ2-6
CDR3 DNA: TGTGCCAGTATGGGATTCTCTGGGGCCAACGTCCTGACTTTC
CDR3 protein: CASMGFSGANVLTF

D gene: TRBD2
V gene: TRBV4-2
clone size: NA
J gene: TRBJ2-3
CDR3 DNA: TGTACCAGTAGCCTGTCCAGAGCGGGAGGGCCGGGAGATACGCAGTATTTT
CDR3 protein: CTSSLSRAGGPGDTQYF

D gene: NA
V gene: TRBV28
clone size: few
J gene: TRBJ2-1
CDR3 DNA: TGTGCCAGCAGTTTTGGGGGAGTACACTCCTACAATGAGCAGTTCTTC
CDR3 protein: CASSFGGVHSYNEQFF

D gene: NA
V gene: TRBV3-1
clone size: many
J gene: TRBJ1-1
CDR3 DNA: TGTGCCAGCAGCCGTTTGGGTCCCATTTCAATTCGCACTGAAGCTTTCTTT
CDR3 protein: CASSRLGPISIRTEAFF

D gene: NA
V gene: TRBV5-1
clone size: many
J gene: TRBJ1-5
CDR3 DNA: TGCGCCAGCAGCTTGGATTCCGGGCTCAATCAGCCCCAGCATTTT
CDR3 protein: CASSLDSGLNQPQHF

D gene: NA
V gene: TRBV8-2
clone size: many
J gene: TRBJ2-6
CDR3 DNA: TGTGGCAAGTGTTACAGGATAACACAAAGTCGGGCCAACGTCCTGACTTTC
CDR3 protein: CGKCYRITQSRANVLTF

D gene: TRBD2
V gene: TRBV11-1
clone size: few
J gene: TRBJ2-1
CDR3 DNA: TGTGCCGGCCTGAGGGGGAATAGCGGGAGCGGTGCCTACAATGAGCGGTTCTTC
CDR3 protein: CAGLRGNSGSGAYNERFF

D gene: TRBD1
V gene: TRBV20-1
clone size: many
J gene: TRBJ1-1
CDR3 DNA: TGCAGTGCTAGGGACGGACAGGCGATTAACACTGAAGCTTTCTTT
CDR3 protein: CSARDGQAINTEAFF

D gene: NA
V gene: TRBV5-4
clone size: NA
J gene: TRBJ1-2
CDR3 DNA: TGTGCCGGCAGCTTGAGAGGGGGGGTCGGCTACACCTTC
CDR3 protein: CAGSLRGGVGYTF

D gene: NA
V gene: TRBV6-1
clone size: many
J gene: TRBJ1-5
CDR3 DNA: TGTGCCAGCAGTGAAGGATGGTCGTGGGGTCGGGACAATCAGCCCCAGCATTTT
CDR3 protein: CASSEGWSWGRDNQPQHF

D gene: TRBD1
V gene: TRBV12-3/TRBV12-4
clone size: many
J gene: TRBJ1-3
CDR3 DNA: TGTGCCAGCGGGGGACAGGAGTCCTCTGGAAACACCATATATTTT
CDR3 protein: CASGGQESSGNTIYF

D gene: NA
V gene: TRBV3-1
clone size: many
J gene: TRBJ1-2
CDR3 DNA: TGTGCCAGCAGCAACCTGCCCACCCTTCGAAAGACCTATGGCTACACCTTC
CDR3 protein: CASSNLPTLRKTYGYTF

D gene: NA
V gene: TRBV7-4
clone size: NA
J gene: TRBJ1-2
CDR3 DNA: TGTGCCAGCAGCTACGGAGGTTCAACTCGAAAGACCTATGGCTACACCTTC
CDR3 protein: CASSYGGSTRKTYGYTF

D gene: NA
V gene: TRBV11-2
clone size: many
J gene: TRBJ2-3
CDR3 DNA: TGTGCCAGCAGCTTAACTGATACGCAGTATTTT
CDR3 protein: CASSLTDTQYF

D gene: TRBD2
V gene: TRBV2
clone size: many
J gene: TRBJ2-7
CDR3 DNA: TGTGCCAGCAGTGAAGTTCCGGGAGGGACCTACGAGCAGTACTTC
CDR3 protein: CASSEVPGGTYEQYF

D gene: TRBD2
V gene: TRBV5-1
clone size: many
J gene: TRBJ2-7
CDR3 DNA: TGCGCCAGCAGCCAGTCAGCGGGAGGGGGCTACGAGCAGTACTTC
CDR3 protein: CASSQSAGGGYEQYF

D gene: TRBD1
V gene: TRBV5-8
clone size: NA
J gene: TRBJ2-5
CDR3 DNA: TGTGCCAGCAGCTCCCCGGGACAGGGGGTCCAAGAGACCCAGTACTTC
CDR3 protein: CASSSPGQGVQETQYF

D gene: TRBD2
V gene: TRBV4-2
clone size: many
J gene: TRBJ2-1
CDR3 DNA: TGTGCCAGCGGCGCCGGGACTAGCGGGAGCCATGAGCAGTTCTTC
CDR3 protein: CASGAGTSGSHEQFF

D gene: NA
V gene: TRBV5-1
clone size: many
J gene: TRBJ1-2
CDR3 DNA: TGCGCCAGCAGCTTGGAGTCAGGGAACGGCTACACCTTC
CDR3 protein: CASSLESGNGYTF

D gene: NA
V gene: TRBV6-2/TRBV6-3
clone size: many
J gene: TRBJ1-6
CDR3 DNA: TGTGCCACCGGGACGGGGCTTATTTCACCCCTCCACTTT
CDR3 protein: CATGTGLISPLHF

D gene: NA
V gene: TRBV12-3/TRBV12-4
clone size: many
J gene: TRBJ2-7
CDR3 DNA: TGTGCCAGCCGGAGGGGACAGAGCTACGAGCAGTACTTC
CDR3 protein: CASRRGQSYEQYF

D gene: TRBD1
V gene: TRBV5-8
clone size: few
J gene: TRBJ2-2
CDR3 DNA: TGTGCCAGCAGCTTGCCGGGACAGGGAGGAGGCACCGGGGAGCTGTTTTTT
CDR3 protein: CASSLPGQGGGTGELFF